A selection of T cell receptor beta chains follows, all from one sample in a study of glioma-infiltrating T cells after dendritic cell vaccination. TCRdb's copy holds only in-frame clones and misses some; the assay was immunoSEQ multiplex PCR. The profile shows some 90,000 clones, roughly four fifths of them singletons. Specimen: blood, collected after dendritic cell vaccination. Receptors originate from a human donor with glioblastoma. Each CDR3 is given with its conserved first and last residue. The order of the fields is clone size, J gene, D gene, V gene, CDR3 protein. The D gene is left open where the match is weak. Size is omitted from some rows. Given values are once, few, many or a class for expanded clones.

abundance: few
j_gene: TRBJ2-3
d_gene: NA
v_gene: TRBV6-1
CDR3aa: CASSDRVATDTQYF

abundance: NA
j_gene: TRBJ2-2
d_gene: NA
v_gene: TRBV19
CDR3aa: CASKGTTNTGELFF

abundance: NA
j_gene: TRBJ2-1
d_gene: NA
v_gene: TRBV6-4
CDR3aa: CASSDSIQNEQFF

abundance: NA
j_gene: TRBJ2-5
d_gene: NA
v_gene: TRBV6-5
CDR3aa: CASNPSVGAGETQYF

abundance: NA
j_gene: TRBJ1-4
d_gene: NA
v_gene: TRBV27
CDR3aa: CASSSGSGEKLFF

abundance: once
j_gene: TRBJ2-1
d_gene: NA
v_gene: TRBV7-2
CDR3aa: CASSFQAYNEQFF

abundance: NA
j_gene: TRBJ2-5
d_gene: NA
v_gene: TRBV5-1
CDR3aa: CASSLALTARQETQYF

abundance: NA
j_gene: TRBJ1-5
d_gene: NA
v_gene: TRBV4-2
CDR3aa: CASSPPGRVVQPQHF

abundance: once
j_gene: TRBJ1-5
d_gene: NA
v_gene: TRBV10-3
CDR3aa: CAAGGDQPQHF

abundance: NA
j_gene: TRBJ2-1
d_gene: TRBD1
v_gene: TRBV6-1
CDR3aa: CASSEDRGLGEQFF

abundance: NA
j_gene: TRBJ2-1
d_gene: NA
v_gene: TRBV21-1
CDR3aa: CASSKVPSQRGQGYNEQFF

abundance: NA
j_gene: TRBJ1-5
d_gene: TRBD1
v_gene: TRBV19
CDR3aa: CASTQDRARQPQHF

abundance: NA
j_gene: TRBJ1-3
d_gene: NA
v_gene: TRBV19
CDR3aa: CASSQSGNTIYF

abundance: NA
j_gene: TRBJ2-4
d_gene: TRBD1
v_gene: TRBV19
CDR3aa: CASSPYMRGLAKNIQYF

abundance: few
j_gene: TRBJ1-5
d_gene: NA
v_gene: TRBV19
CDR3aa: CASRSRGYPWPQHF

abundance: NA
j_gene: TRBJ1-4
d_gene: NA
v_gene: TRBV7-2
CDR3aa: CASSISFDEKLFF

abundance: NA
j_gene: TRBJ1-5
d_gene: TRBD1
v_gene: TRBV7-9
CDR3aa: CASSVAGGTNQPQHF

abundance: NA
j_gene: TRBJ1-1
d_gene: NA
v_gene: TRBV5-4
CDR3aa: CASSRRTALNTEAFF

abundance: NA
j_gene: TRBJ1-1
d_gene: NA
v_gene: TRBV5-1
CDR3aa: CASSLEDRQTTEAFF

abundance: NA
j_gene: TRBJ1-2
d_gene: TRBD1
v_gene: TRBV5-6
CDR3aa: CASSPIGTDTNYGYTF

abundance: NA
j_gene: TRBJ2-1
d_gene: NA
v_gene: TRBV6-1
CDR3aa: CASSLARTKNEQFF

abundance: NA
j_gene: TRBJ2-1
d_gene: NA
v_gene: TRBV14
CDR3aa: CASSQSPPGVSYNEQFF

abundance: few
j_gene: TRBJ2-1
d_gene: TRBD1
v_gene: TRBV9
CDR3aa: CASSSPDRVNEQFF

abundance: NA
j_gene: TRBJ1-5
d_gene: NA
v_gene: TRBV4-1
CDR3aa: CASSQGFSDSSNQPQHF

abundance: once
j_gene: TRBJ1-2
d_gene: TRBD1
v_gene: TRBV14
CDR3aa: CASSQATGGAYGYTF

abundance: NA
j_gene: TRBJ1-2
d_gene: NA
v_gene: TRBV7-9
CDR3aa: CASSLVAYGYTF

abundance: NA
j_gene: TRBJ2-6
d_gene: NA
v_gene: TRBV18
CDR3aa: CASSSNREGANVLTF

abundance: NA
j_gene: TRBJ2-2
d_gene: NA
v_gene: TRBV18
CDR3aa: CASSPLGQGGELFF

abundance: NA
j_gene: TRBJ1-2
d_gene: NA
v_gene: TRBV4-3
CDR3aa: CASSQGSRPANYGYTF

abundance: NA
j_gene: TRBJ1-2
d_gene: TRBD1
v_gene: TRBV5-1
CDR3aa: CASSWNGQAGYTF

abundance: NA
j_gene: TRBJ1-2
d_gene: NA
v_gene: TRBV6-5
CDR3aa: CASSYKLGTTAGYTF

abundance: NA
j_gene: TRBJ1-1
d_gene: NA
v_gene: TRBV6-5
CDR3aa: CASSREGGNTEAFF